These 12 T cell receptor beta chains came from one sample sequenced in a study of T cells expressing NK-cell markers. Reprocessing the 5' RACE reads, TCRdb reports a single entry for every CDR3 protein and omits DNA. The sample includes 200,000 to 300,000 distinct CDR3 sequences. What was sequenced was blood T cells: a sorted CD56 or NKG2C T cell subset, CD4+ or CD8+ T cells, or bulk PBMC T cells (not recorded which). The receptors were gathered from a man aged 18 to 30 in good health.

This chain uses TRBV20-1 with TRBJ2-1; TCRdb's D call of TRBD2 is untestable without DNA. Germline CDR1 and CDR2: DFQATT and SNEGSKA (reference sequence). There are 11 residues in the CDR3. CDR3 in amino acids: CSAGLANEQFF.

CDR3 in amino acids: CASSLDAKSEAFF. This chain uses TRBV5-1 with TRBJ1-1. The germline CDR1 and CDR2 sequences are SGHRS and YFSETQ. This CDR3 is built from 13 residues.

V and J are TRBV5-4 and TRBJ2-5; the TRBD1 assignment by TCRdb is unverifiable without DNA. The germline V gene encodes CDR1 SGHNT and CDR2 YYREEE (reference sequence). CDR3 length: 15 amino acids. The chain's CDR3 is CASSLEPQGAETQYF.

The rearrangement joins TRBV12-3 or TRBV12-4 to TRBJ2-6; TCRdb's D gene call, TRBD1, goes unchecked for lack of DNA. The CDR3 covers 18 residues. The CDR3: CASRNHGGGSSGANVLTF.

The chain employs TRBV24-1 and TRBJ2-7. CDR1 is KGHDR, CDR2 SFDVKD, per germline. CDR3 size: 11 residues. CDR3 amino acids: CATSDTSEQYF.

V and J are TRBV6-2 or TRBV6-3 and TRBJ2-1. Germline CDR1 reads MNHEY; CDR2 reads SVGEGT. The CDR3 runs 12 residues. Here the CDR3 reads CASSYARHEQFF.

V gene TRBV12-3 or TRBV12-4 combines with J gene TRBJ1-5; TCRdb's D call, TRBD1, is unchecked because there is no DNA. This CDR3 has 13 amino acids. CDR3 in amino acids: CASSFRGKGPQHF.

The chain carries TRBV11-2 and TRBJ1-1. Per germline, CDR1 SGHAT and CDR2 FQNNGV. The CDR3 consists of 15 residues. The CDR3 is CASSPLSPGHQMAFF.

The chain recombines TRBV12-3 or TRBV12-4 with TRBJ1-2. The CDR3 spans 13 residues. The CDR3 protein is CASSSFDNYGYTF.

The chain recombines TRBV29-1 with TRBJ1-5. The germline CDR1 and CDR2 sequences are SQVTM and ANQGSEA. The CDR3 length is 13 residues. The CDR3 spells CSVEQALNQPQHF.

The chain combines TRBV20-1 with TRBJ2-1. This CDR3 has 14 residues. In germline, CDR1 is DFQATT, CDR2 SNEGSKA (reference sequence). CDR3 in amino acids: CSAPKGIPYNEQFF.

The CDR3: CSVEEWDSQETQYF. V and J are TRBV29-1 and TRBJ2-5; TCRdb gives TRBD1 as the D gene, but with no DNA this cannot be confirmed. This CDR3 comprises 14 residues. Germline CDR1 reads SQVTM; CDR2 reads ANQGSEA.